These 11 T cell receptor beta chains originate from one sample sequenced in a study of blood T cell repertoires in COVID-19. Assay: immunoSEQ multiplex PCR; the TCRdb copy retains only in-frame clones and omits some. The table records roughly 120,000 clones, about 74% of them present only once. The material sequenced was peripheral blood. The origin of the receptors is a man between 65 and 85 years old with acute or convalescent COVID-19.

The chain carries TRBV18 and TRBJ1-4, with 9 bases fitting TRBD1. CDR1 is KGHSH and CDR2 is LQKENI in the germline V gene. This CDR3 is 14 amino acids long. V gave up 5 bases and J gave up 5 bases; unmatched junction bases: 3. The CDR3 region is CASSYGQGNEKLFF. The DNA of the CDR3 is TGTGCCAGCTCATACGGACAGGGGAATGAAAAACTGTTTTTT.

The rearrangement uses TRBV7-9 and TRBJ2-1; a weak D match, TRBD2 (6 bases). The V end was cut by 7 bases, the J end by 7 bases, with 14 bases between. This CDR3 spans 13 amino acids. The germline gives CDR1 SEHNR, CDR2 FQNEAQ (reference sequence). The CDR3 DNA follows: TGTGCCAGCATCGACCTGGCGGGGAATGAGCAGTTCTTC. Translated, it gives CASIDLAGNEQFF.

The chain has TRBV15 and TRBJ2-2; 7 nucleotides match TRBD1. V trimming: 3 bases; J trimming: 0 bases; junction bases outside the gene matches: 10. Germline V lookup: CDR1 LNHNV, CDR2 YYDKDF (reference sequence). The CDR3 has 18 amino acids. For the CDR3, the DNA is TGTGCCACCAGCAGTCGCCCTGGGACAGTGGCGAACACCGGGGAGCTGTTTTTT. Translation: CATSSRPGTVANTGELFF.

This clone appeared a single time. The chain recombines TRBV5-5 with TRBJ2-5, with 12 bases lining up with TRBD1. Germline assignment: CDR1 SGHKS and CDR2 YYEKEE (reference sequence). Trimming took 4 bases from V and 5 from J; bases not matched to a gene: 9. This CDR3 is 16 amino acids long. This CDR3 is CASSPPPGQGAETQYF. The CDR3 coding sequence is TGTGCCAGCAGCCCGCCCCCGGGACAGGGGGCTGAGACCCAGTACTTC.

This clone was detected only a few times. The chain uses TRBV4-3 and TRBJ1-5, with D possibly TRBD1 on 5 matching bases. This CDR3 has 16 residues. The germline CDR1 and CDR2 sequences are LGHNA and YSLEER. V was pared by 0 bases and J by 7 bases, with 16 bases between. As DNA, the CDR3 is TGCGCCAGCAGCCAAGAGTTTGGGGGGAGGGCGCAGCCCCAGCATTTT. This sequence encodes CASSQEFGGRAQPQHF.

This chain links TRBV4-1 with TRBJ2-3, with 10 bases aligning to TRBD2. Per the germline V gene, CDR1 is MGHRA and CDR2 is YSYEKL. The V segment lost 4 bases and the J segment 0 bases; nucleotides outside the gene matches: 7. CDR3 length: 17 residues. This CDR3 is CASSPRSGGQSTDTQYF. The CDR3 DNA reads as TGCGCCAGCAGCCCACGTAGCGGGGGGCAGAGCACAGATACGCAGTATTTT.

The chain couples TRBV3-1 (or the pseudogene TRBV3-2) to TRBJ2-2; 8 bases line up with TRBD2. Losses at the gene ends were 6 bases for V and 4 bases for J; bases not matched to a gene: 10. The CDR3 sequence is 16 residues long. Germline values: CDR1 LGHDT, CDR2 YNNKEL (reference sequence). CDR3 in DNA: TGTGCCAGCAGGCCGTGGGGCGGGGGGACCACCGGGGAGCTGTTTTTT. Translation: CASRPWGGGTTGELFF.

The V gene is TRBV5-1, the J gene TRBJ1-1, with a tentative D call TRBD1 (5 bases). Germline V gives CDR1 SGHRS, CDR2 YFSETQ. Trimming stripped 7 bases from V and 1 base from J, with 14 bases between. CDR3 size: 14 residues. For the CDR3, the DNA is TGCGCCAGCGGAGAACAGGCCTCGAACACTGAAGCTTTCTTT. As protein: CASGEQASNTEAFF.

The V and J genes are TRBV19 and TRBJ2-3, with 7 nucleotides matching TRBD1. CDR3 length: 16 residues. J gave up 1 base and V 3 bases, and 7 bases lay outside the gene matches. The germline V gene has CDR1 LNHDA and CDR2 SQIVND (reference sequence). DNA of the CDR3: TGTGCCAGTAGTATCCTACAGGGGTTGGGCACAGATACGCAGTATTTT. It yields the protein CASSILQGLGTDTQYF.

This chain uses TRBV11-1 with TRBJ2-2; D gene ambiguous. V lost 3 bases and J 7 bases, leaving 9 bases between the germline ends. The germline CDR1 and CDR2 sequences are SGHAT and FQDESV (reference sequence). The CDR3 has 13 amino acids. The CDR3 DNA is TGTGCCAGCAGCTTTAGGCTAGACGGGGAGCTGTTTTTT. It codes for CASSFRLDGELFF.

V gene TRBV28 combines with J gene TRBJ1-2; D not resolved. The V end was cut by 4 bases, the J end by 7 bases, with 19 bases between. CDR3 length: 15 residues. Germline V gene lookup returns CDR1 MDHEN and CDR2 SYDVKM. The CDR3 coding sequence is TGTGCCAGCAGTTCCCCGAGGGTGCCTGTTGGTGGCTACACCTTC. Its translation: CASSSPRVPVGGYTF.